This passage covers 8 T cell receptor beta chains from one sample sequenced in a study of T cells in tumors after PD-1 blockade. Method: immunoSEQ multiplex PCR; TCRdb's copy keeps in-frame clones and lacks some. This sample yields about 47,000 clones, of which just under 80% are seen a single time; 16% belongs to the top ten. Sample: PBMCs, taken before anti-PD-1 treatment. All receptors come from a human donor with basal cell carcinoma.

CDR3 residues: CASSLGGSGGAETQYF. The CDR3 DNA follows: TGTGCCAGCAGCTTAGGGGGCAGCGGGGGCGCAGAGACCCAGTACTTC. The chain couples TRBV11-3 to TRBJ2-5, with 8 nucleotides matching TRBD2. Germline V gives CDR1 SGHNT, CDR2 YENEEA. The CDR3 is 16 amino acids. The ends lost 1 base at V and 4 bases at J; junction bases unmatched: 8. Looking up the rest from reference TRBV11-3 and TRBJ2-5 gives the full variable domain: EAGVVQSPRYKIIEKKQPVAFWCNPISGHNTLYWYLQNLGQGPELLIRYENEEAVDDSQLPKDRFSAERLKGVDSTLKIQPAELGDSAVYLCASSLGGSGGAETQYFGPGTRLLVL.

CDR3 sequence (DNA): TGTGCCAGCAGCTGGATGACAGGGGTATACGAGCAGTACTTC. Protein sequence: CASSWMTGVYEQYF. V usage is TRBV3-1 (or the pseudogene TRBV3-2) and J usage is TRBJ2-7; 8 nucleotides match TRBD1. V lost 5 bases, J lost 4 bases, and 7 bases stayed unmatched. The CDR3 has 14 amino acids. Germline CDR1 LGHDT, CDR2 YNNKEL (reference sequence).

Of note for this clone: One end of the junction does not line up with germline, which may come from a read error. This chain joins TRBV5-5 and TRBJ1-1, with D unresolved. Germline V gene data show CDR1 as SGHKS and CDR2 as YYEKEE (reference sequence). There are 15 residues in the CDR3. The CDR3 loop reads CASSLMTARNSEAFF. Here the CDR3 DNA reads TGTGCCAGCAGCTTGATGACCGCGCGGAACAGTGAAGCTTTCTTT.

This chain joins TRBV19 and TRBJ1-5, with D possibly TRBD1 on 5 matching bases. Germline loops: CDR1 LNHDA, CDR2 SQIVND (reference sequence). This CDR3 is 16 amino acids long. V dropped 6 bases and J dropped 1 base, with 16 bases sitting between them. The DNA of the CDR3 is TGTGCCAGTAGCCTTCCCGGGACGATGAGCAATCAGCCCCAGCATTTT. Translating gives CASSLPGTMSNQPQHF. Combining the CDR3 with reference TRBV19 and TRBJ1-5 gives the whole variable domain DGGITQSPKYLFRKEGQNVTLSCEQNLNHDAMYWYRQDPGQGLRLIYYSQIVNDFQKGDIAEGYSVSREKKESFPLTVTSAQKNPTAFYLCASSLPGTMSNQPQHFGDGTRLSIL.

The chain has TRBV12-3 or TRBV12-4 and TRBJ2-3; D unresolved. V dropped 3 bases and J dropped 5 bases, with 9 bases sitting between them. The CDR3 has 13 residues. Written as DNA, the CDR3 is TGTGCCAGCAGTTTGGATAGGCAAGATACGCAGTATTTT. It is translated as CASSLDRQDTQYF.

The V call is TRBV2, the J call TRBJ2-3; D possibly corresponds to TRBD1 (6 bases). Germline V lookup: CDR1 SNHLY, CDR2 FYNNEI. This CDR3 comprises 13 residues. Trimming left V 7 bases short and J 10 bases short, with 18 bases between. The CDR3 bases are TGTGCCAGCATCATGGGACATACCGAGGCGCAGTATTTT. Residues: CASIMGHTEAQYF.

The chain employs TRBV18 and TRBJ1-2; 12 nucleotides match TRBD1. This CDR3 region has 17 residues. Germline assignment: CDR1 KGHSH and CDR2 LQKENI. Trimming took 1 base from V and 5 from J; bases not matched to a gene: 8. The CDR3 sequence: CASSPQPGTGGLYGYTF. CDR3 coding DNA: TGTGCCAGCTCACCACAGCCCGGGACAGGGGGCTTATATGGCTACACCTTC.

This clone was seen only a few times. The chain has TRBV10-1 and TRBJ2-1, with D perhaps matching TRBD1 (6 bases). The length of the CDR3 is 14 residues. V shed 0 bases and J shed 6 bases, with 9 bases lying between them. Germline CDR1 reads WNHNN; CDR2 reads SYGVQD (reference sequence). The CDR3 coding sequence is TGCGCCAGCAGTGAGTCTACAGGGCGCAATGAGCAGTTCTTC. Protein: CASSESTGRNEQFF.